Below, 20 T cell receptor beta chains from the same sample are listed, as sequenced in a study of blood T cell repertoires in COVID-19. Assay used: immunoSEQ multiplex PCR; TCRdb lists only in-frame clones, some missing. The sample holds around 120,000 clones, roughly 90% seen once. The sample comprised peripheral blood. All receptors derive from a woman aged 55-69 years with COVID-19, enrolled during active disease.

The chain combines TRBV7-2 with TRBJ2-5; D might be TRBD2 (6 bases). The germline V gene has CDR1 SGHTA and CDR2 FQGNSA. CDR3 length equals 17 residues. Trimming took 1 base from V and 2 from J, leaving 17 bases between them. CDR3: CASSLGVGASAQETQYF. The CDR3 region has the DNA TGTGCCAGCAGCTTAGGCGTTGGGGCTAGCGCTCAAGAGACCCAGTACTTC.

The chain joins TRBV7-9 to TRBJ1-2; the D gene is possibly TRBD1 (5 bases). The CDR3 extends over 15 amino acids. Germline lookup yields CDR1 SEHNR and CDR2 FQNEAQ (reference sequence). Trimming took 6 bases from V and 0 from J, leaving 14 bases between them. The CDR3 coding sequence is TGTGCCAGCAGTCATACGACAGCAGCTAACTATGGCTACACCTTC. It codes for CASSHTTAANYGYTF. The full variable domain, in which reference TRBV7-9 and TRBJ1-2 provide the parts outside the CDR3, is DTGVSQNPRHKITKRGQNVTFRCDPISEHNRLYWYRQTLGQGPEFLTYFQNEAQLEKSRLLSDRFSAERPKGSFSTLEIQRTEQGDSAMYLCASSHTTAANYGYTFGSGTRLTVV.

V and J are TRBV19 and TRBJ1-5; TRBD1 agrees at 7 bases. Losses at the gene ends were 4 bases for V and 7 bases for J; bases not matched to a gene: 10. CDR3 length equals 15 residues. Per the germline V gene, CDR1 is LNHDA and CDR2 is SQIVND (reference sequence). The DNA of the CDR3 is TGTGCCAGTAGTACCCGGACAGGAAGTAGACAGCCCCAGCATTTT. It is translated as CASSTRTGSRQPQHF.

The chain employs TRBV5-1 and TRBJ1-2; 10 nucleotides agree with TRBD1. CDR3 size: 13 residues. Germline V gene sequence: CDR1 SGHRS, CDR2 YFSETQ. The V segment lost 4 bases and the J segment 7 bases; nucleotides outside the gene matches: 4. The CDR3 loop reads CASSPGQGFGYTF. CDR3 nucleotides: TGCGCCAGCAGCCCGGGACAGGGGTTTGGCTACACCTTC.

This chain joins TRBV5-4 and TRBJ1-2; 8 positions agree with TRBD1. The ends lost 3 bases at V and 5 bases at J; junction bases unmatched: 15. From germline, CDR1 is SGHNT and CDR2 YYREEE (reference sequence). CDR3 length: 17 residues. The CDR3 loop reads CASSSEGRRGHPYGYTF. The CDR3 region has the DNA TGTGCCAGCAGCTCGGAGGGACGCAGGGGGCACCCATATGGCTACACCTTC.

This clone was counted a single time. The chain recombines TRBV10-2 with TRBJ1-1, with D possibly being TRBD1 (5 bases). Trimming took off 4 bases at V and 0 bases at J, with 6 bases between the two ends. In germline, CDR1 is WSHSY, CDR2 SAAADI. CDR3 length: 13 residues. DNA of the CDR3: TGCGCCAGCAGTGGGACACTGAACACTGAAGCTTTCTTT. Its translation: CASSGTLNTEAFF.

V is TRBV19 and J is TRBJ2-7; 11 bases match TRBD2. CDR1 and CDR2 from the germline V gene are LNHDA and SQIVND (reference sequence). This CDR3 is 15 amino acids long. The V gene end was trimmed by 6 bases and the J gene end by 4 bases; junction bases not matched to a gene: 8. CDR3: CASRPTSGGPYEQYF. DNA of the CDR3: TGTGCCAGTAGACCCACTAGCGGGGGACCATACGAGCAGTACTTC.

The rearrangement uses TRBV5-5 and TRBJ1-5; D is unresolved. With 0 bases removed from V and 9 bases from J, the gap between germline ends came to 16 bases. The length of the CDR3 is 15 residues. Germline CDR1 and CDR2: SGHKS and YYEKEE (reference sequence). This CDR3 reads CASSLEGGPAGPQHF. The DNA of the CDR3 is TGTGCCAGCAGCTTGGAAGGAGGGCCCGCGGGGCCCCAGCATTTT.

This chain uses TRBV7-3 with TRBJ2-3; D is possibly TRBD1 (5 bases). The CDR3 has 15 amino acids. The V gene's germline CDR1 is SGHTA and CDR2 FQGTGA. V was trimmed by 4 bases and J by 2 bases, leaving 13 bases between them. The CDR3 sequence: CASSYQGGYTDTQYF. The CDR3 DNA is TGTGCCAGCAGCTATCAGGGTGGATACACAGATACGCAGTATTTT.

This sequence joins TRBV4-1 and TRBJ1-2; 10 positions match TRBD1. CDR3 size: 14 residues. Unmatched junction bases numbered 4, after V lost 4 bases and J lost 5 bases. CDR1 MGHRA and CDR2 YSYEKL come from the germline V gene. The CDR3 region has the DNA TGCGCCAGCAGCCCCGACAGGGGGCTGTATGGCTACACCTTC. Translating gives CASSPDRGLYGYTF.

The chain uses TRBV4-1 and TRBJ1-6; 7 bases align to TRBD1. V lost 0 bases and J lost 8; bases outside the gene matches: 4. Per the germline V gene, CDR1 is MGHRA and CDR2 is YSYEKL. The CDR3 sequence is 15 residues long. CDR3 sequence reads: CASSQDGQGDSPLHF. CDR3 bases: TGCGCCAGCAGCCAAGACGGGCAGGGGGATTCACCCCTCCACTTT.

This chain uses TRBV30 with TRBJ1-5; unclear D gene. Between the trimmed V and J ends, which lost 0 bases and 4 bases, there was a span of 19 bases. The CDR3 covers 17 residues. CDR1 and CDR2 from the germline V gene are GTSNPN and SVGIG (reference sequence). CDR3 DNA sequence: TGTGCCTGGAGTGTAACCCCTCGGGGTGGGAGAAATCAGCCCCAGCATTTT. The encoded protein is CAWSVTPRGGRNQPQHF.

The V and J genes are TRBV24-1 and TRBJ1-5; unclear D gene. Per germline, CDR1 KGHDR and CDR2 SFDVKD. The germline V and J ends were trimmed by 1 base and 3 bases, with 12 bases remaining between them. The CDR3 consists of 16 residues. CDR3: CATSDFSRHPNQPQHF. The CDR3 DNA reads TGTGCCACCAGTGATTTTTCCAGGCACCCCAATCAGCCCCAGCATTTT.

This clone was seen more than once but under ten times. The genes are TRBV5-4 and TRBJ1-2; 7 positions agree with TRBD1. V gave up 1 base and J gave up 4 bases; unmatched junction bases: 10. This CDR3 has 16 amino acids. Germline-derived CDR1 and CDR2 are SGHNT and YYREEE (reference sequence). Written as DNA, the CDR3 is TGTGCCAGCAGCTTGTTCTTATACAGGGGCGCCTATGGCTACACCTTC. It specifies CASSLFLYRGAYGYTF. Full variable domain (outside the CDR3, taken from reference TRBV5-4 and TRBJ1-2): ETGVTQSPTHLIKTRGQQVTLRCSSQSGHNTVSWYQQALGQGPQFIFQYYREEENGRGNFPPRFSGLQFPNYSSELNVNALELDDSALYLCASSLFLYRGAYGYTFGSGTRLTVV.

This chain links TRBV18 with TRBJ2-2; no definite D call. CDR3 length equals 16 residues. V lost 4 bases to trimming and J lost 7 bases, with 19 bases between them. Germline lookup yields CDR1 KGHSH and CDR2 LQKENI. DNA for the CDR3: TGTGCCAGCTCACTCCTACTACCAGAGTCGGGCGGGGAGCTGTTTTTT. Its translation: CASSLLLPESGGELFF.

V gene TRBV15 combines with J gene TRBJ1-5, with unresolved D. The germline V gene has CDR1 LNHNV and CDR2 YYDKDF (reference sequence). CDR3 length equals 17 residues. V was clipped by 0 bases and J by 1 base, with 13 bases between them. The CDR3 loop reads CATSRDNRHLSNQPQHF. In DNA form, the CDR3 reads TGTGCCACCAGCAGAGATAACCGACATCTCAGCAATCAGCCCCAGCATTTT. Together with reference TRBV15 and TRBJ1-5, the CDR3 gives the full variable domain: DAMVIQNPRYQVTQFGKPVTLSCSQTLNHNVMYWYQQKSSQAPKLLFHYYDKDFNNEADTPDNFQSRRPNTSFCFLDIRSPGLGDTAMYLCATSRDNRHLSNQPQHFGDGTRLSIL.

The rearrangement joins TRBV4-1 to TRBJ1-3, with 7 bases that match TRBD1. The CDR3 loop spans 15 amino acids. CDR1 and CDR2 from the germline V gene are MGHRA and YSYEKL. V lost 2 bases and J lost 4; bases outside the gene matches: 5. This CDR3 is CASSQPGQKGNTIYF. Here the CDR3 DNA reads TGCGCCAGCAGCCAACCGGGACAGAAAGGAAACACCATATATTTT.

This clone was counted once. The CDR3 here is CASSSFLRGEKLFF. CDR3 nucleotide sequence: TGTGCCAGCAGTTCGTTCCTAAGGGGAGAAAAACTGTTTTTT. The rearrangement links TRBV6-2 or TRBV6-3 to TRBJ1-4; possible D gene TRBD1, 5 bases. The CDR3 loop spans 14 amino acids. In germline, CDR1 is MNHEY, CDR2 SVGEGT. V was trimmed by 4 bases and J by 8 bases, leaving 14 bases between them.

The rearrangement joins TRBV6-5 to TRBJ1-3; D is unclear. Germline assignment: CDR1 MNHEY and CDR2 SVGAGI. The CDR3 is 13 residues long. Trimming took off 8 bases at V and 0 bases at J, with 8 bases between the two ends. CDR3 residues: CASLRSSGNTIYF. In DNA, the CDR3 is TGTGCCAGCCTACGCTCCTCTGGAAACACCATATATTTT.

V is TRBV5-1 and J is TRBJ2-2; perhaps TRBD1 as D (6 bases). This CDR3 spans 15 amino acids. The germline CDR1 and CDR2 sequences are SGHRS and YFSETQ. With 3 bases removed from V and 0 bases from J, the gap between germline ends came to 9 bases. The CDR3: CASSSGHTNTGELFF. The CDR3 bases are TGCGCCAGCAGCTCGGGACACACGAACACCGGGGAGCTGTTTTTT. The full variable domain, its missing parts supplied by reference TRBV5-1 and TRBJ2-2, is KAGVTQTPRYLIKTRGQQVTLSCSPISGHRSVSWYQQTPGQGLQFLFEYFSETQRNKGNFPGRFSGRQFSNSRSEMNVSTLELGDSALYLCASSSGHTNTGELFFGEGSRLTVL.